Below are 3 T cell receptor beta chains sequenced from a single sample in a study of cytomegalovirus exposure and HLA in healthy donors. In the PCR, 60 Vbeta and 13 Jbeta primers were used. Some clones are missing from TCRdb's copy, which holds only in-frame ones; the method was immunoSEQ multiplex PCR. The sample has over 90,000 clones; 65% to 80% are singletons. Sequenced: PBMCs. These receptors were collected from a woman in her sixties or seventies in good health and CMV-seropositive.

The rearrangement links TRBV11-2 to TRBJ2-2; the match to TRBD2 covers 12 bases. Per germline, CDR1 SGHAT and CDR2 FQNNGV. This CDR3 is built from 17 residues. The junction had 9 bases not matched to a gene; V was cut back by 3 bases and J by 7 bases. This CDR3 reads CASSFPPLAGGVGELFF. CDR3 DNA sequence: TGTGCCAGCAGCTTCCCCCCTCTAGCGGGGGGGGTCGGGGAGCTGTTTTTT.

The V and J genes are TRBV6-5 and TRBJ2-7; TRBD1 matches 9 bases. V gave up 2 bases and J gave up 1 base; unmatched junction bases: 3. This CDR3 has 15 amino acids. The V gene's germline CDR1 is MNHEY and CDR2 SVGAGI. CDR3 nucleotide sequence: TGTGCCAGCAGTTACGGGACAGGGACTTCCTACGAGCAGTACTTC. Encoded protein: CASSYGTGTSYEQYF.

This chain links TRBV29-1 with TRBJ1-2, with 10 bases lining up with TRBD1. CDR3 length equals 14 residues. The germline gives CDR1 SQVTM, CDR2 ANQGSEA. The ends lost 3 bases at V and 8 bases at J; junction bases unmatched: 9. The DNA for the CDR3 is TGCAGCGTTGACCAAGACGGGACAGGGGTAGGCTACACCTTC. Translating it yields CSVDQDGTGVGYTF.